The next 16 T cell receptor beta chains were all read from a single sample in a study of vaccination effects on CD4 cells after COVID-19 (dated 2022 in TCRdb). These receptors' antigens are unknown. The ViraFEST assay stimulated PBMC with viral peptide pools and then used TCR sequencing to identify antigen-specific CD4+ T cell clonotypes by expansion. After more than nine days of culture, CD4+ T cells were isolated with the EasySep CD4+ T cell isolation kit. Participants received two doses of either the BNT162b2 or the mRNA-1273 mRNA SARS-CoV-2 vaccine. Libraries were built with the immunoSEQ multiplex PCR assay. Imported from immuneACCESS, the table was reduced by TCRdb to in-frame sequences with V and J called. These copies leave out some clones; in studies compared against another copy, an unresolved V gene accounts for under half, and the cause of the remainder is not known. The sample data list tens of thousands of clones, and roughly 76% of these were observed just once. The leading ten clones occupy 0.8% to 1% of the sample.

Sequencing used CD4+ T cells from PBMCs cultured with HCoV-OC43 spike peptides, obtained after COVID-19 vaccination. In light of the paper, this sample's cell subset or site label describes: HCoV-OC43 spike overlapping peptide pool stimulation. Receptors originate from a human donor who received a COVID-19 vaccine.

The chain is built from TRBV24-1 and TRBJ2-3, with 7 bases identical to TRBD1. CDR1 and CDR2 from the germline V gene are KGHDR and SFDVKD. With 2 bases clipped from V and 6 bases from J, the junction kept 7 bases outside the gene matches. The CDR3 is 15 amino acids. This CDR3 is CATSDSGTAGDTQYF. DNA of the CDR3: TGTGCCACCAGTGATTCTGGGACAGCCGGGGATACGCAGTATTTT.

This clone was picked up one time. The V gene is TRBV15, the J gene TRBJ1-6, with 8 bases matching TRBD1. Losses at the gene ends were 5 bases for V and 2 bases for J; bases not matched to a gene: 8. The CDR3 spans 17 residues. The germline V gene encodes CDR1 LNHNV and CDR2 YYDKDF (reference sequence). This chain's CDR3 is CATSGTGGLAYNSPLHF. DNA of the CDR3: TGTGCCACCAGCGGAACAGGGGGACTGGCCTATAATTCACCCCTCCACTTT.

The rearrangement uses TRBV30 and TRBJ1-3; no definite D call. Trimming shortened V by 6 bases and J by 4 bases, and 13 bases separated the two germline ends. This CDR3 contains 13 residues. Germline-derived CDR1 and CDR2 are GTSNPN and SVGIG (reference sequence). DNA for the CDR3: TGTGCCTGCCAGTGGGTTGGAGGAAACACCATATATTTT. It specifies CACQWVGGNTIYF.

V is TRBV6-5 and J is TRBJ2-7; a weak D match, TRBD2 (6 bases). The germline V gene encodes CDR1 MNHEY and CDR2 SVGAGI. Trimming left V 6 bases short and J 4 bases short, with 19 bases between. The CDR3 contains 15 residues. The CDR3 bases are TGTGCCAGCAGACCCGGACACGCGGGGCAATACGAGCAGTACGTC. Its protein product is CASRPGHAGQYEQYV.

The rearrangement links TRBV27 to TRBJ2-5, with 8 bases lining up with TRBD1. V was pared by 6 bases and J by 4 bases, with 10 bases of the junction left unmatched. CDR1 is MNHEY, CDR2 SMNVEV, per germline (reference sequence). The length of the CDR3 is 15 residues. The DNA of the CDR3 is TGTGCCAGCAGCAAAGTCGGACAGGGTCGAGAGACCCAGTACTTC. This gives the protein CASSKVGQGRETQYF.

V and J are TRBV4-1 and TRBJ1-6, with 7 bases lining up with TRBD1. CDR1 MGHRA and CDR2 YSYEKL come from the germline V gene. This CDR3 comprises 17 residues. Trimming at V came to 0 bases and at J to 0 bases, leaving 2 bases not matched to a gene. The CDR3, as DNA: TGCGCCAGCAGCCAAGATCAGGGGGTCTCCTATAATTCACCCCTCCACTTT. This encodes CASSQDQGVSYNSPLHF.

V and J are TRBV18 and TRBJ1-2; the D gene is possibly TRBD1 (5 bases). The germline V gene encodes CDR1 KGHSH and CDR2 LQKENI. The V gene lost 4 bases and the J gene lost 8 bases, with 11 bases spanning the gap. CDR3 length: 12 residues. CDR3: CASSRGVEGYTF. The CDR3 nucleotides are TGTGCCAGCTCACGGGGGGTTGAAGGCTACACCTTC.

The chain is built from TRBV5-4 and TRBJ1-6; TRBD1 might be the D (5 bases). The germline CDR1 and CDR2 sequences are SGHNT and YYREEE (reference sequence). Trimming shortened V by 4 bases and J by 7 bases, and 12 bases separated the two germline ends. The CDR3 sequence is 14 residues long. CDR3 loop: CASSMAGLNSPLHF. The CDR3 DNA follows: TGTGCCAGCAGCATGGCAGGGCTGAATTCACCCCTCCACTTT.

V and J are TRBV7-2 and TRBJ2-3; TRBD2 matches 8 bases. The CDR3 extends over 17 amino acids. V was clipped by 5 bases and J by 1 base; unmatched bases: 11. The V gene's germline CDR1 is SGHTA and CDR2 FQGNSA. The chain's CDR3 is CASSVSVASGRTDTQYF. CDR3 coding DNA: TGTGCCAGCAGCGTTAGCGTCGCTAGCGGGCGCACAGATACGCAGTATTTT.

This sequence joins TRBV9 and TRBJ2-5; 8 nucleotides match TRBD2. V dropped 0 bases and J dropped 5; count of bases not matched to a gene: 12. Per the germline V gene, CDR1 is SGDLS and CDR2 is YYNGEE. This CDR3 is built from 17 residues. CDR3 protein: CASSVGMAGGLAETQYF. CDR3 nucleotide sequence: TGTGCCAGCAGCGTAGGAATGGCCGGTGGACTAGCCGAGACCCAGTACTTC.

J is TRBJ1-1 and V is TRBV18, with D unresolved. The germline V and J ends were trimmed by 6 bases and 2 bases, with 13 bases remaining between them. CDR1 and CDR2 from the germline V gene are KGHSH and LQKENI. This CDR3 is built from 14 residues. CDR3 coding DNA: TGTGCCAGCTCCCAAAACAACCGTAACACTGAAGCTTTCTTT. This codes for CASSQNNRNTEAFF.

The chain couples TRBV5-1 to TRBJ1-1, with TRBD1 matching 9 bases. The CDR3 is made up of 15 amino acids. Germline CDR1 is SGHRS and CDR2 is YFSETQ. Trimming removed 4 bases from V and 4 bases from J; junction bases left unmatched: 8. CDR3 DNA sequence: TGCGCCAGCAGCATCGGGACAGGGTTAGGCACTGAAGCTTTCTTT. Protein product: CASSIGTGLGTEAFF.

CDR3 sequence (DNA): TGTGCCAGCAGTTTTGGTGGCCAAAAACTGTTTTTT. Its translation: CASSFGGQKLFF. This rearrangement joins TRBV12-3 or TRBV12-4 to TRBJ1-4; D gene unclear. This CDR3 has 12 amino acids. V gave up 3 bases and J gave up 9 bases, with 8 bases separating them.

The CDR3 reads CATRQGRNQPQHF. CDR3 sequence (DNA): TGTGCCACCCGACAGGGTCGGAATCAGCCCCAGCATTTT. The rearrangement uses TRBV12-3 or TRBV12-4 and TRBJ1-5; TRBD1 matches 7 bases. The CDR3 totals 13 residues. V lost 10 bases, J lost 4 bases, and 7 bases stayed unmatched.

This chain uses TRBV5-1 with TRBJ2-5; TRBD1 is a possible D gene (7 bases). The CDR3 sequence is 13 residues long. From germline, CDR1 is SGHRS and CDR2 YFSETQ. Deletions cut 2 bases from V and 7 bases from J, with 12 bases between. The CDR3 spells CASSFTGEVTQYF. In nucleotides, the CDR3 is TGCGCCAGCAGCTTTACAGGGGAGGTGACCCAGTACTTC.

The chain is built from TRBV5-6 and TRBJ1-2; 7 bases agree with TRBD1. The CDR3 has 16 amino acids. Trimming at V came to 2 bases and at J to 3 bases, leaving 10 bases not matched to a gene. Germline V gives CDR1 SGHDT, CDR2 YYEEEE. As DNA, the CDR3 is TGTGCCAGCAGCTTCAGGACAGGCCCTATTTACTATGGCTACACCTTC. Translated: CASSFRTGPIYYGYTF.